These 4 T cell receptor beta chains share one sample of origin, sequenced in a study of beta chain features in type 1 diabetes. What was sequenced were expressed TCRB transcripts, since all of the isolated RNA had been reverse transcribed. The protocol was immunoSEQ multiplex PCR, while the TCRdb copy is restricted to in-frame clones and leaves out a portion. The sample records some 500,000 clones, 9.5% to 12% being singletons. Sample: naive CD4+ T cells from blood. These receptors originate from a woman aged 18-29 years in good health.

The rearrangement uses TRBV18 and TRBJ2-1; tentatively, D is TRBD1 (6 bases). Trimming cost V 4 bases and J 0 bases, with 10 bases left between them. The germline CDR1 and CDR2 sequences are KGHSH and LQKENI. The CDR3 loop spans 15 amino acids. The CDR3 region has the DNA TGTGCCAGCTCACTCACAGGGAGCTCCTACAATGAGCAGTTCTTC. It specifies CASSLTGSSYNEQFF.

This rearrangement joins TRBV29-1 to TRBJ1-2, with unresolved D. Trimming left V 6 bases short and J 4 bases short, with 18 bases between. The germline gives CDR1 SQVTM, CDR2 ANQGSEA. There are 14 residues in the CDR3. CDR3 region: CSVLRIGMFYGYTF. Here the CDR3 DNA reads TGCAGCGTCTTAAGGATCGGGATGTTCTATGGCTACACCTTC.

This clone has a handful of counts. This sequence joins TRBV5-1 and TRBJ2-7; D might be TRBD1 or TRBD2, each matching 6 bases. Per the germline V gene, CDR1 is SGHRS and CDR2 is YFSETQ. The CDR3 spans 14 residues. V shed 4 bases and J shed 6 bases, with 17 bases lying between them. The DNA for the CDR3 is TGCGCCAGCAGCCAACAGACAGGAGGGCGCGAGCAGTACTTC. As protein: CASSQQTGGREQYF.

The chain employs TRBV11-2 and TRBJ2-1; D might be TRBD1 or TRBD2, each matching 7 bases. V was shortened by 5 bases and J by 12 bases, with 17 bases between the two germline ends. Germline V gene data show CDR1 as SGHAT and CDR2 as FQNNGV. The CDR3 spans 13 residues. Here the CDR3 DNA reads TGTGCCAGCAGCGGGACTACAGGGGTCGGGCAGTTCTTC. This codes for CASSGTTGVGQFF.